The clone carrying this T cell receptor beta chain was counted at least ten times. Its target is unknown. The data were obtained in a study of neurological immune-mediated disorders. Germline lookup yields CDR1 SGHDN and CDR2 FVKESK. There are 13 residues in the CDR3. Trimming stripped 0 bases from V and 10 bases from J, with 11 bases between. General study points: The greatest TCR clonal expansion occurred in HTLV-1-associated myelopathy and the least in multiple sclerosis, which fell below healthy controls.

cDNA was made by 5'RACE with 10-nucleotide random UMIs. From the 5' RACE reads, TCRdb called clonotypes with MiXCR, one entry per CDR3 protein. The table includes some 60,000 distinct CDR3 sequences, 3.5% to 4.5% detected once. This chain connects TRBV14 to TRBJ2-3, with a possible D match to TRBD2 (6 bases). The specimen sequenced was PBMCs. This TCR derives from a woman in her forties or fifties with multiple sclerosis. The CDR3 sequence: CASSQDAGSSQYF. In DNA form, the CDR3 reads TGTGCCAGCAGCCAAGATGCGGGGAGCTCGCAGTATTTT.